The clone carrying this T cell receptor (beta chain) was counted at least ten times. Its specificity is unknown. The read terminates 3 residues ahead of where the CDR3 ends, so the germline J gene completes it. This entry comes from a study of T cell clonality in common variable immunodeficiency. Study-level points and caveats: Patient heterogeneity in the CVID cohort limited correlations between repertoire features and clinical complications.

The table came from immunoSEQ multiplex PCR; TCRdb's copy has only in-frame clones and leaves some out. This sample has some 38,000 clones, each found more than once. The CDR3 covers 15 residues. Germline CDR1 reads DFQATT; CDR2 reads SNEGSKA (reference sequence). Trimming shortened V by 5 bases and J by 6 bases, and 23 bases separated the two germline ends. The chain is built from TRBV20-1 and TRBJ2-7; D unclear. The receptor's source is a person aged 18-70 years in good health. Sequencing used peripheral blood mononuclear cells. The covered CDR3 bases are TGCAGTGCTGAGAAAGCAGCCGCGGCAGTACGCGAG. Translating gives CSAEKAAAAVRE. In full, the CDR3 reads CSAEKAAAAVREQYF.